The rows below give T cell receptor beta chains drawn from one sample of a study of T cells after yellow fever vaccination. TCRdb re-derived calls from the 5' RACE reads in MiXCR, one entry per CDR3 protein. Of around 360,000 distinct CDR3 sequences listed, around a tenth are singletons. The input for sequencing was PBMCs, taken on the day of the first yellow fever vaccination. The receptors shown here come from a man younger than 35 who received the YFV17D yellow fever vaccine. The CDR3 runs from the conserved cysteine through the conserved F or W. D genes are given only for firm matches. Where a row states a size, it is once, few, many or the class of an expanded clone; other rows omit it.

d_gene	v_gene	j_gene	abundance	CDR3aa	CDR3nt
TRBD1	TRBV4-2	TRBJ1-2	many	CASSQGGTAYGYTF	TGTGCCAGCAGCCAGGGCGGGACAGCCTATGGCTACACCTTC
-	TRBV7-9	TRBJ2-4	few	CASSPTGTLAKNIQYF	TGTGCCAGCAGCCCCACCGGGACACTCGCCAAAAACATTCAGTACTTC
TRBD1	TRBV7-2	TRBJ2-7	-	CASSFGQGASYEQYF	TGTGCCAGCAGCTTCGGACAGGGGGCCTCCTACGAGCAGTACTTC
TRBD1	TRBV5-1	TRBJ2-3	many	CASSLEGAADTQYF	TGCGCCAGCAGCTTGGAGGGGGCCGCAGATACGCAGTATTTT
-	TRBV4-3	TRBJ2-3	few	CASSQGISDTQYF	TGCGCCAGCAGCCAAGGGATCTCGGATACGCAGTATTTT
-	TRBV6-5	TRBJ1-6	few	CASSRGAGILLSPNSPLHF	TGTGCCAGCAGTCGCGGCGCGGGTATCCTTTTATCCCCCAATTCACCCCTCCACTTT
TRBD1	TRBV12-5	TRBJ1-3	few	CASGPTGVFRNTIYF	TGTGCTAGTGGTCCAACAGGGGTTTTCAGAAACACCATATATTTT
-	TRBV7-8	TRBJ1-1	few	CASSLGEKWGTEAFF	TGTGCCAGCAGCTTAGGGGAGAAATGGGGCACTGAAGCTTTCTTT
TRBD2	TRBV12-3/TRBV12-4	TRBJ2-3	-	CASSYRGGGVGTDTQYF	TGTGCCAGCAGCTACCGAGGCGGGGGTGTCGGCACAGATACGCAGTATTTT
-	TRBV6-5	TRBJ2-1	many	CASSYSARVRNEQFF	TGTGCCAGCAGTTACTCGGCCAGGGTTAGAAATGAGCAGTTCTTC
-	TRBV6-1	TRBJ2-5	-	CATKQGIWETQYF	TGTGCCACGAAACAGGGTATCTGGGAGACCCAGTACTTC
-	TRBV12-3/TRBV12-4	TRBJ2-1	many	CASSSYDRQNEQFF	TGTGCCAGCAGTTCCTACGACAGGCAAAATGAGCAGTTCTTC
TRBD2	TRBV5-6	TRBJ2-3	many	CASSLTSGGRGTDTQYF	TGTGCCAGCAGCTTGACTAGCGGGGGGCGGGGCACAGATACGCAGTATTTT
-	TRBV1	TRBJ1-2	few	CTSSPPRGGTDLCPGYTF	TGCACCAGCAGTCCTCCCAGGGGGGGGACAGACCTTTGTCCTGGCTACACCTTC
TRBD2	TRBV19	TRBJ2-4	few	CASSIISGDGLMNIQYF	TGTGCCAGTAGTATAATCAGCGGGGACGGCTTGATGAACATTCAGTACTTC
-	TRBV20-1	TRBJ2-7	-	CSARDGGVLEQYF	TGCAGTGCTAGAGATGGGGGAGTACTTGAGCAGTACTTC
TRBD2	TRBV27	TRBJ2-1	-	CASSLVWGGYNEQFF	TGTGCCAGCAGTTTAGTTTGGGGGGGGTACAATGAGCAGTTCTTC
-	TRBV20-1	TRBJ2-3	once	CSARVSTDTQYF	TGCAGTGCTAGAGTTAGCACAGATACGCAGTATTTT
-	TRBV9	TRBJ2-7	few	CASSVSPHYEQYF	TGTGCCAGCAGCGTCTCCCCCCACTACGAGCAGTACTTC
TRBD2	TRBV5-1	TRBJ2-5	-	CASSFASGGPQETQYF	TGCGCCAGCAGCTTTGCTAGCGGGGGCCCTCAAGAGACCCAGTACTTC
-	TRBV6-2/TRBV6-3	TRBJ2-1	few	CASTTGAISYNEQFF	TGTGCCAGCACAACGGGGGCCATCTCCTACAATGAGCAGTTCTTC
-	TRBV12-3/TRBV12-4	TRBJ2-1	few	CASRKVNEQFF	TGTGCCAGCAGGAAAGTCAATGAGCAGTTCTTC
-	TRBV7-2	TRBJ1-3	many	CASSLAGGLSGNTIYF	TGTGCCAGCAGCTTAGCAGGGGGACTCTCTGGAAACACCATATATTTT
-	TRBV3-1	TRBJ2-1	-	CASSRAEAEDEQFF	TGTGCCAGCAGCCGCGCAGAGGCGGAAGACGAGCAGTTCTTC
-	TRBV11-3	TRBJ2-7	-	CASSLDPRVGEQYF	TGTGCCAGCAGCTTAGATCCGCGGGTGGGCGAGCAGTACTTC
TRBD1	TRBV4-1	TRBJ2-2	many	CASSQGTGWDTGELFF	TGCGCCAGCAGCCAAGGGACAGGGTGGGACACCGGGGAGCTGTTTTTT
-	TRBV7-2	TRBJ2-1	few	CASASRGAYSYNEQFF	TGTGCCAGCGCTAGTCGGGGGGCTTATTCCTACAATGAGCAGTTCTTC